The clone carrying this T cell receptor (beta chain) was seen ten or more times. Unmatched junction bases numbered 2, after V lost 3 bases and J lost 4 bases. Per germline, CDR1 SQVTM and CDR2 ANQGSEA. This CDR3 region has 12 residues. TCRdb analysed the RT-PCR reads with MiXCR anew, one entry per CDR3 protein. The sample consists of over 750,000 distinct CDR3 sequences, 21% of them appearing once. These data belong to a study of response to subunit inactivated influenza vaccine. The TCR was taken from a man between 50 and 59 years old who received an inactivated influenza vaccine. This sequence joins TRBV29-1 and TRBJ2-5; 7 nucleotides align to TRBD2. Sequenced material: PBMCs from blood, taken roughly 5 days after vaccination. Written as DNA, the CDR3 is TGCAGCGTTGACGGCGGGAGAGAGACCCAGTACTTC. Translated, it gives CSVDGGRETQYF. The full variable domain, with the rest looked up from reference TRBV29-1 and TRBJ2-5, is SAVISQKPSRDICQRGTSLTIQCQVDSQVTMMFWYRQQPGQSLTLIATANQGSEATYESGFVIDKFPISRPNLTFSTLTVSNMSPEDSSIYLCSVDGGRETQYFGPGTRLLVL.